The sequence of this T cell receptor (beta chain) was determined in a study of control samples from healthy donors and cancer patients. Only in-frame clones appear in the TCRdb table, and some are missing; sequencing was by immunoSEQ multiplex PCR. Among approximately 210,000 clones listed, around 93% were seen once. CDR1 LGHNT and CDR2 FRNRAP come from the germline V gene. This CDR3 is built from 16 residues. V dropped 5 bases and J dropped 2 bases, with 16 bases sitting between them. Sequenced: blood. The chain has TRBV12-5 and TRBJ1-5; D gene ambiguous. This clonotype was obtained from a man aged 25 to 45 in good health. CDR3 DNA sequence: TGTGCTAGTGGTCCCGCCGGAGGGTGGGGCAATCAGCCCCAGCATTTT. This codes for CASGPAGGWGNQPQHF.